The 12 T cell receptor beta chains below come from one sample, sequenced in a study of blood T cell repertoires in COVID-19. Produced via immunoSEQ multiplex PCR; TCRdb's table is partial and in-frame only. The sample holds around 100,000 clones, 70% to 90% seen once. Sequencing was performed on peripheral blood. All receptors derive from a woman younger than 45 with acute or convalescent COVID-19.

The V gene is TRBV27, the J gene TRBJ1-2, with a tentative D call TRBD1 (5 bases). This CDR3 is 14 amino acids long. CDR1 MNHEY and CDR2 SMNVEV come from the germline V gene (reference sequence). V was clipped by 0 bases and J by 3 bases, with 8 bases between them. CDR3 DNA: TGTGCCAGCAGTTTATCGGGGGGGGACTATGGCTACACCTTC. Amino acids: CASSLSGGDYGYTF.

This chain links TRBV18 with TRBJ1-5; no definite D call. V lost 5 bases to trimming and J lost 0 bases, with 5 bases between them. The CDR3 sequence is 13 residues long. Per the germline V gene, CDR1 is KGHSH and CDR2 is LQKENI. The CDR3 DNA reads TGTGCCAGCTCAGAGCATAGCAATCAGCCCCAGCATTTT. Translated, it gives CASSEHSNQPQHF.

This chain joins TRBV7-6 and TRBJ2-7; 13 positions match TRBD2. The CDR3 is made up of 14 amino acids. V lost 4 bases and J lost 9; bases outside the gene matches: 6. Germline lookup yields CDR1 SGHVS and CDR2 FNYEAQ. The CDR3: CASSSGTSGVGQYF. CDR3 coding DNA: TGTGCCAGCAGCTCCGGGACTAGCGGGGTGGGGCAGTACTTC.

The chain uses TRBV14 and TRBJ1-1, with a tentative D call TRBD1 (6 bases). This CDR3 has 15 residues. Looked up from germline, CDR1 is SGHDN and CDR2 is FVKESK. V was clipped by 1 base and J by 1 base, with 10 bases between them. CDR3 residues: CASSQVRGENTEAFF. The CDR3 region has the DNA TGTGCCAGCAGCCAAGTCAGGGGAGAGAACACTGAAGCTTTCTTT.

This chain joins TRBV27 and TRBJ2-7; D call uncertain. V gave up 5 bases and J gave up 0 bases, with 14 bases separating them. The germline V gene encodes CDR1 MNHEY and CDR2 SMNVEV (reference sequence). This CDR3 is built from 15 residues. For the CDR3, the DNA is TGTGCCAGCAGTCCCCAGATTGAGGCCTCCTACGAGCAGTACTTC. Translated: CASSPQIEASYEQYF.

This clone occurred once. V and J are TRBV28 and TRBJ2-7; D might be TRBD2 (5 bases). Germline V gene lookup returns CDR1 MDHEN and CDR2 SYDVKM. The CDR3 runs to 11 residues. The V gene lost 9 bases and the J gene lost 3 bases, with 9 bases spanning the gap. As DNA, the CDR3 is TGTGCCAGAACTAGAGGCTACGAGCAGTACTTC. Protein sequence: CARTRGYEQYF.

The V and J genes are TRBV25-1 and TRBJ1-4; D call uncertain. Germline CDR1 MGHDK, CDR2 SYGVNS. Trimming took 4 bases from V and 8 from J, leaving 11 bases between them. The CDR3 totals 13 residues. The CDR3 loop is CASSVHGQEKLFF. CDR3 in DNA: TGTGCCAGCAGTGTACATGGCCAAGAAAAACTGTTTTTT.

The chain uses TRBV7-9 and TRBJ2-1; possibly TRBD2 for D (5 bases). Trimming pared 2 bases from V and 9 bases from J, leaving 14 bases between. CDR1 is SEHNR, CDR2 FQNEAQ, per germline (reference sequence). The CDR3 totals 14 residues. CDR3 region: CASSLSGPGGEQFF. The CDR3, as DNA: TGTGCCAGCAGCTTATCCGGCCCCGGAGGTGAGCAGTTCTTC.

The chain is built from TRBV28 and TRBJ1-1, with D unresolved. This CDR3 has 14 residues. With 10 bases removed from V and 6 bases from J, the gap between germline ends came to 21 bases. Per germline, CDR1 MDHEN and CDR2 SYDVKM. CDR3 protein: CATLLGGVIPEAFF. The DNA for the CDR3 is TGTGCCACCCTCCTGGGCGGGGTCATCCCTGAAGCTTTCTTT.

This chain links TRBV5-1 with TRBJ2-7, with D unresolved. The germline gives CDR1 SGHRS, CDR2 YFSETQ. Trimming removed 1 base at V and 2 bases at J, with 7 bases between. The CDR3 is 13 residues long. The CDR3 DNA is TGCGCCAGCAGCTTGAATAGTCCCTACGAGCAGTACTTC. Protein sequence: CASSLNSPYEQYF.

This clone was seen a few times. The chain uses TRBV7-3 and TRBJ2-1; 7 bases map to TRBD2. Trimming cost V 5 bases and J 8 bases; bases outside gene matches: 12. The length of the CDR3 is 15 residues. The germline gives CDR1 SGHTA, CDR2 FQGTGA. CDR3 coding DNA: TGTGCCAGCAGCCCGACCCGGACTAGTTATGATGAGCAGTTCTTC. Protein: CASSPTRTSYDEQFF.

The gene calls are TRBV19 and TRBJ2-4, with TRBD1 as a possible D gene (6 bases). Germline V lookup: CDR1 LNHDA, CDR2 SQIVND (reference sequence). Deletions cut 7 bases from V and 2 bases from J, with 15 bases between. The CDR3 length is 15 residues. The CDR3 protein is CASTPGQTPKNIQYF. The CDR3 region has the DNA TGTGCCAGTACTCCGGGACAAACACCCAAAAACATTCAGTACTTC. Supplemented by reference TRBV19 and TRBJ2-4, the full variable domain reads DGGITQSPKYLFRKEGQNVTLSCEQNLNHDAMYWYRQDPGQGLRLIYYSQIVNDFQKGDIAEGYSVSREKKESFPLTVTSAQKNPTAFYLCASTPGQTPKNIQYFGAGTRLSVL.